The 21 T cell receptor beta chains given below trace back to one sample, sequenced in a study of T cell responses to AZD1222 COVID-19 vaccine. Repertoires were generated with immunoSEQ multiplex PCR, while TCRdb's copy carries only in-frame clones and drops some. Here the sample spans 94,000 or so clones, roughly nine tenths being singletons. The material sequenced was peripheral blood, taken on day 0 of AZD1222 vaccination. These receptors originate from an adult in good health.

The chain uses TRBV24-1 and TRBJ2-2, with D perhaps given as TRBD1 or TRBD2 (5 bases each). Trimming removed 0 bases from V and 0 bases from J, with 10 bases in between. In germline, CDR1 is KGHDR, CDR2 SFDVKD. The CDR3 loop spans 17 amino acids. The CDR3, as DNA: TGTGCCACCAGTGATTTGCGGGACCACACGAACACCGGGGAGCTGTTTTTT. Translation: CATSDLRDHTNTGELFF.

The chain couples TRBV5-5 to TRBJ2-6, with 7 bases matching TRBD1. The germline V gene encodes CDR1 SGHKS and CDR2 YYEKEE (reference sequence). V gave up 0 bases and J gave up 1 base; unmatched junction bases: 7. The CDR3 has 18 residues. The CDR3 region has the DNA TGTGCCAGCAGCTTGGTCACAGGGGAAGGTTCTGGGGCCAACGTCCTGACTTTC. This gives the protein CASSLVTGEGSGANVLTF.

This chain links TRBV14 with TRBJ1-1, with D uncertain. V was pared by 0 bases and J by 5 bases, with 10 bases between. CDR3 length: 14 amino acids. The germline V gene has CDR1 SGHDN and CDR2 FVKESK. CDR3 in amino acids: CASSQDRSLTEAFF. The CDR3 DNA reads TGTGCCAGCAGCCAAGATCGGAGCTTGACTGAAGCTTTCTTT.

This chain links TRBV2 with TRBJ2-1; a weak D match, TRBD1 (5 bases). Trimming removed 6 bases at V and 4 bases at J, with 16 bases between. This CDR3 is 15 amino acids long. Germline V lookup: CDR1 SNHLY, CDR2 FYNNEI. The CDR3 loop is CASRTWPAGYNEQFF. The CDR3 DNA follows: TGTGCCAGCAGAACATGGCCCGCAGGGTACAATGAGCAGTTCTTC.

The J gene is TRBJ2-5, the V gene TRBV7-9; 12 nucleotides align to TRBD2. The CDR3 length is 17 residues. Germline V gene sequence: CDR1 SEHNR, CDR2 FQNEAQ (reference sequence). J lost 5 bases, V lost 1 base, and 8 bases had no gene match. CDR3 residues: CASSLGTSGIWSETQYF. CDR3 coding DNA: TGTGCCAGCAGCTTAGGGACTAGCGGGATATGGAGTGAGACCCAGTACTTC.

The J gene is TRBJ1-2, the V gene TRBV9; 8 nucleotides align to TRBD1. The CDR3 spans 17 residues. V lost 0 bases, J lost 4 bases, and 11 bases stayed unmatched. Germline values: CDR1 SGDLS, CDR2 YYNGEE. CDR3 coding DNA: TGTGCCAGCAGCGTAGACCCACAGGGGGGACTACTCTATGGCTACACCTTC. It yields the protein CASSVDPQGGLLYGYTF. The whole variable domain, remainder taken from reference TRBV9 and TRBJ1-2, is DSGVTQTPKHLITATGQRVTLRCSPRSGDLSVYWYQQSLDQGLQFLIQYYNGEERAKGNILERFSAQQFPDLHSELNLSSLELGDSALYFCASSVDPQGGLLYGYTFGSGTRLTVV.

The gene calls are TRBV14 and TRBJ2-1; 7 positions agree with TRBD1. Unmatched junction bases numbered 5, after V lost 5 bases and J lost 4 bases. The CDR3 consists of 14 residues. Germline values: CDR1 SGHDN, CDR2 FVKESK. CDR3 coding DNA: TGTGCCAGCAGCGCCCCGGGACAGTACAATGAGCAGTTCTTC. Translation: CASSAPGQYNEQFF.

The genes are TRBV3-1 (or the pseudogene TRBV3-2) and TRBJ2-1, with D perhaps given as TRBD1 or TRBD2 (5 bases each). V lost 5 bases to trimming and J lost 5 bases, with 10 bases between them. The germline V gene encodes CDR1 LGHDT and CDR2 YNNKEL (reference sequence). CDR3 size: 13 residues. This CDR3 reads CASSYRGDNEQFF. DNA for the CDR3: TGTGCCAGCAGCTATAGGGGAGACAATGAGCAGTTCTTC.

The J gene is TRBJ2-1, the V gene TRBV10-3; the D is unclear. CDR3 length: 15 residues. Trimming took 4 bases from V and 0 from J, leaving 10 bases between them. Germline V gene sequence: CDR1 ENHRY, CDR2 SYGVKD. CDR3 loop: CAISVSLSSYNEQFF. DNA for the CDR3: TGTGCCATCAGTGTTAGCTTGAGCTCCTACAATGAGCAGTTCTTC.

This clone was picked up one time. The chain employs TRBV5-1 and TRBJ2-3; TRBD2 matches 8 bases. The CDR3 loop spans 17 amino acids. J lost 6 bases, V lost 4 bases, and 16 bases had no gene match. Germline values: CDR1 SGHRS, CDR2 YFSETQ. CDR3 sequence (DNA): TGCGCCAGCAGCCCTTGGGGTAGCGGGACGGGAATGGATACGCAGTATTTT. Translating it yields CASSPWGSGTGMDTQYF.

This chain uses TRBV18 with TRBJ2-7; D gene ambiguous. CDR1 and CDR2 from the germline V gene are KGHSH and LQKENI. Trimming pared 0 bases from V and 3 bases from J, leaving 9 bases between. There are 14 residues in the CDR3. CDR3 residues: CASSPPGSNYEQYF. DNA of the CDR3: TGTGCCAGCTCACCACCCGGGTCAAACTACGAGCAGTACTTC.

The rearrangement links TRBV7-9 to TRBJ2-6; D is unclear. Trimming stripped 5 bases from V and 2 bases from J, with 10 bases between. The germline CDR1 and CDR2 sequences are SEHNR and FQNEAQ (reference sequence). This CDR3 contains 15 residues. CDR3 DNA: TGTGCCAGCAGCCCCCCATTCCCTGGGGCCAACGTCCTGACTTTC. It is translated as CASSPPFPGANVLTF.

This clone appeared once. This chain uses TRBV3-1 (or the pseudogene TRBV3-2) with TRBJ2-7, with 10 bases identical to TRBD2. V dropped 2 bases and J dropped 5; count of bases not matched to a gene: 9. There are 16 residues in the CDR3. Looked up from germline, CDR1 is LGHDT and CDR2 is YNNKEL (reference sequence). The CDR3 bases are TGTGCCAGCAGCCAAACCAGCGGGAGGGCCCTGGACGAGCAGTACTTC. Translated: CASSQTSGRALDEQYF.

The chain carries TRBV7-8 and TRBJ2-5; 9 positions agree with TRBD2. Germline V CDR1 and CDR2: SGHVS, FQNEAQ. The CDR3 runs to 16 residues. J gave up 4 bases and V 1 base, and 7 bases lay outside the gene matches. In DNA form, the CDR3 reads TGTGCCAGCAGCTTAGGAGGCGGGAGGGCTCTAGAGACCCAGTACTTC. It encodes CASSLGGGRALETQYF.

The CDR3 DNA sequence: TGTGCCAGCAGTTACTCAGGTGGTAACGAGCAGTACTTC. It yields the protein CASSYSGGNEQYF. The J gene is TRBJ2-7, the V gene TRBV6-2 or TRBV6-3, with unresolved D. The CDR3 is 13 amino acids. The germline gives CDR1 MNHEY, CDR2 SVGEGT. Trimming stripped 0 bases from V and 5 bases from J, with 8 bases between.

The chain joins TRBV5-1 to TRBJ2-3; possibly TRBD2 for D (7 bases). Per the germline V gene, CDR1 is SGHRS and CDR2 is YFSETQ. The V gene lost 4 bases and the J gene lost 7 bases, with 10 bases spanning the gap. The CDR3 sequence is 12 residues long. In DNA form, the CDR3 reads TGCGCCAGCAGCACGGGGGGCTATACGCAGTATTTT. Translation: CASSTGGYTQYF. Supplemented by reference TRBV5-1 and TRBJ2-3, the full variable domain reads KAGVTQTPRYLIKTRGQQVTLSCSPISGHRSVSWYQQTPGQGLQFLFEYFSETQRNKGNFPGRFSGRQFSNSRSEMNVSTLELGDSALYLCASSTGGYTQYFGPGTRLTVL.

The chain is built from TRBV4-3 and TRBJ2-1; D gene unclear. CDR1 and CDR2 from the germline V gene are LGHNA and YSLEER. V shed 1 base and J shed 2 bases, with 15 bases lying between them. This CDR3 has 17 amino acids. The CDR3 nucleotides read TGCGCCAGCAGCCAAGGTCGCCGTGGGCCTACCTACAATGAGCAGTTCTTC. Its translation: CASSQGRRGPTYNEQFF.

The rearrangement links TRBV9 to TRBJ2-1, with TRBD2 matching 11 bases. CDR3 length: 15 residues. The junction had 2 bases not matched to a gene; V was cut back by 3 bases and J by 3 bases. Germline assignment: CDR1 SGDLS and CDR2 YYNGEE. CDR3 protein: CASSATSGSYNEQFF. The CDR3 DNA sequence: TGTGCCAGCAGCGCTACTAGCGGGAGCTACAATGAGCAGTTCTTC.

The CDR3 DNA sequence: TGTGCCAGCAGCTTAGTTGAAGGGTCCCCTGAAGCTTTCTTT. The encoded protein is CASSLVEGSPEAFF. J is TRBJ1-1 and V is TRBV7-8; no firm D call. Germline assignment: CDR1 SGHVS and CDR2 FQNEAQ. With 1 base removed from V and 6 bases from J, the gap between germline ends came to 12 bases. This CDR3 region has 14 residues. Complete variable domain (other parts from reference TRBV7-8 and TRBJ1-1): GAGVSQSPRYKVAKRGQDVALRCDPISGHVSLFWYQQALGQGPEFLTYFQNEAQLDKSGLPSDRFFAERPEGSVSTLKIQRTQQEDSAVYLCASSLVEGSPEAFFGQGTRLTVV.

The chain couples TRBV9 to TRBJ2-3; 8 bases are shared with TRBD1. There are 14 residues in the CDR3. With 4 bases clipped from V and 2 bases from J, the junction kept 3 bases outside the gene matches. Per germline, CDR1 SGDLS and CDR2 YYNGEE. The CDR3: CASSRQGITDTQYF. Here the CDR3 DNA reads TGTGCCAGCAGCCGACAGGGGATCACAGATACGCAGTATTTT.

This clone was seen once. The chain uses TRBV4-1 and TRBJ1-5, with D tentatively TRBD1 (6 bases). The CDR3 totals 15 residues. The germline V gene encodes CDR1 MGHRA and CDR2 YSYEKL. V lost 4 bases and J 2 bases, leaving 12 bases between the germline ends. The CDR3 spells CASSPQGPGNQPQHF. CDR3 in DNA: TGCGCCAGCAGCCCTCAGGGGCCGGGCAATCAGCCCCAGCATTTT.